This T cell receptor (beta chain) was identified in a study of cytomegalovirus exposure and HLA in healthy donors. This clone was observed a few times. The PCR ran on 60 Vbeta and 13 Jbeta primers. Clones were read by immunoSEQ multiplex PCR, and TCRdb kept only the in-frame ones, dropping some. This table holds about 120,000 clones, approximately 78% found once. This CDR3 is built from 13 residues. Between the trimmed V and J ends, which lost 3 bases and 1 base, there was a span of 7 bases. CDR1 is SGHKS, CDR2 YYEKEE, per germline (reference sequence). The genes are TRBV5-5 and TRBJ1-1; D gene ambiguous. This clonotype was obtained from a woman aged 25 to 39 in good health and CMV-seropositive. The material sequenced was PBMCs. The CDR3 reads CASSSHTNTEAFF. Here the CDR3 DNA reads TGTGCCAGCAGCTCCCACACGAACACTGAAGCTTTCTTT.